This T cell receptor beta chain is from a study of cytomegalovirus exposure and HLA in healthy donors. Study findings and constraints: Sequences of the TCR beta chain were said to predict the HLA-A and HLA-B alleles of most subjects accurately.

Vbeta (60) and Jbeta (13) primers were used in the PCR. The data were produced by immunoSEQ multiplex PCR, yet TCRdb's version contains in-frame clones alone and is incomplete. The data show about 48,000 clones, and the top ten clones hold under 2.5%. Trimming removed 0 bases from V and 0 bases from J; junction bases left unmatched: 1. The germline V gene encodes CDR1 SGHRS and CDR2 YFSETQ. The CDR3 runs to 16 residues. Regarding this clone: Antigen specificity is unknown.

Sequencing was done on a sample of PBMCs. This receptor was identified in a woman aged 40 to 50 in good health and CMV-seronegative. The chain is built from TRBV5-1 and TRBJ1-1; 11 bases fit TRBD1. Here the CDR3 DNA reads TGCGCCAGCAGCTTGGGGACAGGGGGCTTGAACACTGAAGCTTTCTTT. Protein sequence: CASSLGTGGLNTEAFF. Variable domain in full (rest from reference TRBV5-1 and TRBJ1-1): KAGVTQTPRYLIKTRGQQVTLSCSPISGHRSVSWYQQTPGQGLQFLFEYFSETQRNKGNFPGRFSGRQFSNSRSEMNVSTLELGDSALYLCASSLGTGGLNTEAFFGQGTRLTVV.